One and the same sample provided the 8 T cell receptor beta chains below, sequenced in a study of graft-versus-host responses after intestinal transplantation. TCRdb's copy holds only in-frame clones and misses some; the assay was immunoSEQ multiplex PCR. The sample yields about 82,000 clones, 91% seen once. These receptors' targets are unknown. The material sequenced was unstimulated CD4+ T cells sorted from spleen or lymph node cells, taken before intestinal transplant. The receptors derive from a human donor who received an intestinal transplant.

J is TRBJ1-2 and V is TRBV7-2; D gene ambiguous. From germline, CDR1 is SGHTA and CDR2 FQGNSA. V was trimmed by 3 bases and J by 0 bases, leaving 8 bases between them. CDR3 length: 14 residues. CDR3 region: CASSLGSSNYGYTF. CDR3 in DNA: TGTGCCAGCAGCTTGGGCAGTTCTAACTATGGCTACACCTTC.

This chain links TRBV21-1 with TRBJ2-5; the D call TRBD2 from the table was never checked on the DNA. TRBV21-1 is tagged as a pseudogene. This CDR3 is 16 amino acids long. The CDR3 nucleotides are TGTGCCAGCAGCTGTTTCCTAGCGGGGGGCCAAGAGACCCAGTACTTC. This sequence encodes CASSCFLAGGQETQYF.

This clone came up a few times. V usage is TRBV30 and J usage is TRBJ1-1; 9 bases fit TRBD1. Unmatched junction bases numbered 15, after V lost 7 bases and J lost 6 bases. The germline V gene has CDR1 GTSNPN and CDR2 SVGIG (reference sequence). The CDR3 is 15 residues long. CDR3: CASKLPQGASPEAFF. CDR3 DNA sequence: TGTGCCTCAAAATTACCACAGGGGGCAAGTCCTGAAGCTTTCTTT.

This chain links TRBV7-2 with TRBJ2-7; a weak D match, TRBD2 (5 bases). Germline V lookup: CDR1 SGHTA, CDR2 FQGNSA. V lost 5 bases to trimming and J lost 7 bases, with 12 bases between them. There are 12 residues in the CDR3. CDR3 protein: CASSARVGEQYF. CDR3 nucleotides: TGTGCCAGCAGCGCGCGGGTTGGGGAGCAGTACTTC.

The V and J genes are TRBV19 and TRBJ2-7; possibly TRBD1 for D (5 bases). V was cut by 7 bases and J by 5 bases, with 15 bases left in between. The germline CDR1 and CDR2 sequences are LNHDA and SQIVND (reference sequence). The CDR3 has 13 residues. This CDR3 is CASKGDLLHEQYF. The CDR3 coding sequence is TGTGCCAGTAAAGGGGATCTACTCCACGAGCAGTACTTC.

The chain couples TRBV5-1 to TRBJ2-7, with a possible D match to TRBD1 (6 bases). Trimming cost V 0 bases and J 7 bases, with 11 bases left between them. The CDR3 sequence is 13 residues long. CDR1 SGHRS and CDR2 YFSETQ come from the germline V gene. The CDR3 nucleotides are TGCGCCAGCAGCTTGGGGGACAACTCAGAGCAGTACTTC. Protein product: CASSLGDNSEQYF.

This clone came up once. The genes are TRBV30 and TRBJ1-1; D not resolved. Trimming removed 3 bases at V and 2 bases at J, with 7 bases between. The CDR3 totals 12 residues. The germline gives CDR1 GTSNPN, CDR2 SVGIG (reference sequence). CDR3 in amino acids: CAWSPRNTEAFF. CDR3 DNA: TGTGCCTGGAGCCCCAGAAACACTGAAGCTTTCTTT.

This chain joins TRBV6-5 and TRBJ1-2; 9 bases align to TRBD1. The CDR3 sequence is 14 residues long. Germline V gene sequence: CDR1 MNHEY, CDR2 SVGAGI. V shed 8 bases, J shed 8 bases, and the junction held 12 bases outside the gene matches. The CDR3 DNA is TGTGCCAGCCATCAACAGGGGGCCTTAGGAGGCTACACCTTC. Residues: CASHQQGALGGYTF.